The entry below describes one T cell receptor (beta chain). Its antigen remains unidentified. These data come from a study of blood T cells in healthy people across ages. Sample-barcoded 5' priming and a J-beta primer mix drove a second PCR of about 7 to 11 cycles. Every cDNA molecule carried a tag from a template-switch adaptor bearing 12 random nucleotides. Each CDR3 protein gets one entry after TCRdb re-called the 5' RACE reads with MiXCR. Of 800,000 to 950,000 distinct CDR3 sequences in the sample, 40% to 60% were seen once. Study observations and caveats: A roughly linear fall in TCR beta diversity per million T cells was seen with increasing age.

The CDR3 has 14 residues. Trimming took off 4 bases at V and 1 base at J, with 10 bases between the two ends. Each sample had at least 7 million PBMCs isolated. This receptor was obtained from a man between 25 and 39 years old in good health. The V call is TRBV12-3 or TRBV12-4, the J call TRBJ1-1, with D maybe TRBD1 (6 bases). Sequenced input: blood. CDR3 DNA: TGTGCCAGCAGTTCTCGGACAGCGAACACTGAAGCTTTCTTT. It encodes CASSSRTANTEAFF.